The clone carrying this TCR beta chain is termed medium-sized. The entry originates in a study of T cells in localized non-small cell lung cancer. Some clones are missing from TCRdb's copy, which holds only in-frame ones; the method was immunoSEQ multiplex PCR. The sample has about 1,600 clones; roughly 21% are singletons. The V gene's germline CDR1 is SGHNT and CDR2 YENEEA. J was trimmed by 6 bases and V by 8 bases; bases with no gene match: 16. The CDR3 runs to 15 residues. The chain carries TRBV11-3 and TRBJ2-7, with 7 bases lining up with TRBD2. The sequencing here drew on normal lung tissue next to the tumor, taken before any cancer treatment. The TCR comes from a woman aged 35 to 70 with stage III squamous cell lung carcinoma. CDR3 DNA: TGTGCCAGCGCCTCCCTCGGCGGGAGTCGTGTCGAGCAGTACTTC. Protein product: CASASLGGSRVEQYF.